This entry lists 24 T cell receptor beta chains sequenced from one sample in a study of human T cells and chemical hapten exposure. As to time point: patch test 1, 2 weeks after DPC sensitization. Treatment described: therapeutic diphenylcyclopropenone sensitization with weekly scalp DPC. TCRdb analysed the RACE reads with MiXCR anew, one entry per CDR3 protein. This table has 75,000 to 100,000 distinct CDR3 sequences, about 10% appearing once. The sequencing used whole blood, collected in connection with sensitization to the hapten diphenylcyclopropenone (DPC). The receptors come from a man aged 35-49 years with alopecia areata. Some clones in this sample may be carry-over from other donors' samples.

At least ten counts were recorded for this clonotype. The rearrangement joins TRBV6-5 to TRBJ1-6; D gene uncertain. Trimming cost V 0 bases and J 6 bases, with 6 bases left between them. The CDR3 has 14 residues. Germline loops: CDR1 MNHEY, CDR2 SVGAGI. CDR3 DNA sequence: TGTGCCAGCAGTTACTCACCTTTTAATTCACCCCTCCACTTT. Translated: CASSYSPFNSPLHF.

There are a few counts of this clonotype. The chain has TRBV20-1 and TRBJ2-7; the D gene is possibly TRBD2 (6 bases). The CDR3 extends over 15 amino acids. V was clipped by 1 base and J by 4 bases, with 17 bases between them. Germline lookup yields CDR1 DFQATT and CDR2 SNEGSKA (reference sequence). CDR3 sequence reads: CSARVPGGRRYEQYF. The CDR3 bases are TGCAGTGCTAGAGTCCCCGGGGGAAGGAGGTACGAGCAGTACTTC.

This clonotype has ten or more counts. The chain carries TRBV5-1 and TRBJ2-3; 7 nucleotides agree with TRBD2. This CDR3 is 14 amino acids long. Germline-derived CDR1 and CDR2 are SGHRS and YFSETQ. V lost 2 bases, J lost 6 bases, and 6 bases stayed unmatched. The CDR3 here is CASSFTSEPDTQYF. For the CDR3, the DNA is TGCGCCAGCAGCTTCACTAGCGAACCCGATACGCAGTATTTT.

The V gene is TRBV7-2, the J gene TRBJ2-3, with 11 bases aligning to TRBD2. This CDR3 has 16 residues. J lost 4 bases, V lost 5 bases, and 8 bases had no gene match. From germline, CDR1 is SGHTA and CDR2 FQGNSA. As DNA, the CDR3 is TGTGCCAGCAGCCCCTCTAGCGGGAGGATAGCAGATACGCAGTATTTT. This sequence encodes CASSPSSGRIADTQYF.

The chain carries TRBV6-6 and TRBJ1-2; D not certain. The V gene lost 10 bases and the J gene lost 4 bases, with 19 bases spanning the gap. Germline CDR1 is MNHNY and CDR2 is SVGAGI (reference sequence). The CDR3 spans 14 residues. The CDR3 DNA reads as TGTGCCATCCTACCGGCGGGTATGGGCTATGGCTACACCTTC. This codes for CAILPAGMGYGYTF.

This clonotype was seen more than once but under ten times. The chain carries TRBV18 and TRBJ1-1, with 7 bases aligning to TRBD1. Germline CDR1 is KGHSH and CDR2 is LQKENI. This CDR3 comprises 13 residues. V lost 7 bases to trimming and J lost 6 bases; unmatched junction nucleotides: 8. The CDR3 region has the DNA TGTGCCAGCTTTCGGACAGGATCCGCTGAAGCTTTCTTT. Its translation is CASFRTGSAEAFF. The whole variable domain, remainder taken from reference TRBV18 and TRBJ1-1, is NAGVMQNPRHLVRRRGQEARLRCSPMKGHSHVYWYRQLPEEGLKFMVYLQKENIIDESGMPKERFSAEFPKEGPSILRIQQVVRGDSAAYFCASFRTGSAEAFFGQGTRLTVV.

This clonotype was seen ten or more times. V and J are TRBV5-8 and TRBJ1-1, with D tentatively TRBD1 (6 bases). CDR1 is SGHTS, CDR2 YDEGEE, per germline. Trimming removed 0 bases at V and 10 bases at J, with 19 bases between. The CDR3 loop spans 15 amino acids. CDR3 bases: TGTGCCAGCAGCTTGGTATCAGGGGCCCCCCCTGGAGCTTTCTTT. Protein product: CASSLVSGAPPGAFF.

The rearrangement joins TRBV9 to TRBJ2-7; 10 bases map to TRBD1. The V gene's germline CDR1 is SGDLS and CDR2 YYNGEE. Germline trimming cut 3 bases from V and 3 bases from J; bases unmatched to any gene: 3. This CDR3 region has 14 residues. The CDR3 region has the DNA TGTGCCAGCAGCGCAGGGACAGGGGTCTACGAGCAGTACTTC. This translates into CASSAGTGVYEQYF.

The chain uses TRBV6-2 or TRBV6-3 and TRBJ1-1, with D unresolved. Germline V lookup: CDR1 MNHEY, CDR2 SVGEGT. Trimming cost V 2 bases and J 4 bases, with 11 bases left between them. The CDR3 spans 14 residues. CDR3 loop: CASSYPSYSTEAFF. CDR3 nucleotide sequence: TGTGCCAGCAGTTACCCCAGTTATTCCACTGAAGCTTTCTTT.

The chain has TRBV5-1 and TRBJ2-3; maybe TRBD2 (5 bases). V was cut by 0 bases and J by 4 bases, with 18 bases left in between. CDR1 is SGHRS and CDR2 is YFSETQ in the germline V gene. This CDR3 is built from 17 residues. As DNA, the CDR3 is TGCGCCAGCAGCTTGGACTTCCCTAGCAACTCTCCAGATACGCAGTATTTT. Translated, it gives CASSLDFPSNSPDTQYF. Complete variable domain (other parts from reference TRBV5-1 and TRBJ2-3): KAGVTQTPRYLIKTRGQQVTLSCSPISGHRSVSWYQQTPGQGLQFLFEYFSETQRNKGNFPGRFSGRQFSNSRSEMNVSTLELGDSALYLCASSLDFPSNSPDTQYFGPGTRLTVL.

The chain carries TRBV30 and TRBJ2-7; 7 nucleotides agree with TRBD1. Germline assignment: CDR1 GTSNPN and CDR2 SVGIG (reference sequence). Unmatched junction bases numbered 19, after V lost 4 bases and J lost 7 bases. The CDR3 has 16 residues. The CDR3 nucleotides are TGTGCCTGGACCGTACGGTGGACAGGAGGACCCGTTGAGCAGTACTTC. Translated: CAWTVRWTGGPVEQYF.

The CDR3 is CSAPTGTEGIYEQYF. CDR3 nucleotides: TGCAGTGCCCCGACCGGGACAGAGGGGATCTACGAGCAGTACTTC. This chain connects TRBV20-1 to TRBJ2-7; 7 bases are shared with TRBD1. The junction had 14 bases not matched to a gene; V was cut back by 6 bases and J by 3 bases. From germline, CDR1 is DFQATT and CDR2 SNEGSKA (reference sequence). The CDR3 length is 15 residues.

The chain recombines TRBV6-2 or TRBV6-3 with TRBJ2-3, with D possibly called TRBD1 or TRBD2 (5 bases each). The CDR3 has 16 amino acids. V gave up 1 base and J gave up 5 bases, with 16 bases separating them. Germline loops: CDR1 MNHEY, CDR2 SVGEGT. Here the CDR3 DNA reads TGTGCCAGCAGTTACTTCCGGGACCGCATTAAAGATACGCAGTATTTT. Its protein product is CASSYFRDRIKDTQYF.

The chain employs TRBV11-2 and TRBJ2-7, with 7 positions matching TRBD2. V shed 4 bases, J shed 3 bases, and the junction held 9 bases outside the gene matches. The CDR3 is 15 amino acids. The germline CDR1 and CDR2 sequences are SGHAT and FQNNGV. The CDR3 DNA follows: TGTGCCAGCAGCTCCGGACTAGGCGAAGGCTACGAGCAGTACTTC. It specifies CASSSGLGEGYEQYF.

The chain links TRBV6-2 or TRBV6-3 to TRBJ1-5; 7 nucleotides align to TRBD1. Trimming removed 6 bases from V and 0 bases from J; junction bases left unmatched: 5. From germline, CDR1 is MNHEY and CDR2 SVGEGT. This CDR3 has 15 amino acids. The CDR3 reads CASRGGQHSNQPQHF. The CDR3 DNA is TGTGCCAGCAGAGGGGGACAGCATAGCAATCAGCCCCAGCATTTT.

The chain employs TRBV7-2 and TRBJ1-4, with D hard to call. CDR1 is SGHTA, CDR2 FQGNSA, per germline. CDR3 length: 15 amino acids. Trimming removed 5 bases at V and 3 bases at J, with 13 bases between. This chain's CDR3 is CASSRSRGSNEKLFF. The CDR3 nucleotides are TGTGCCAGCAGCAGAAGTAGAGGATCTAATGAAAAACTGTTTTTT.

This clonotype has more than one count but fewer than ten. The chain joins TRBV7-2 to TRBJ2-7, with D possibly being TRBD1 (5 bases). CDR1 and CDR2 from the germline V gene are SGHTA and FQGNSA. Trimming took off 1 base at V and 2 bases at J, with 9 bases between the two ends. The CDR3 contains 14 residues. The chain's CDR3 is CASSLVPGPYEQYF. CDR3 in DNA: TGTGCCAGCAGCTTAGTTCCAGGGCCCTACGAGCAGTACTTC.

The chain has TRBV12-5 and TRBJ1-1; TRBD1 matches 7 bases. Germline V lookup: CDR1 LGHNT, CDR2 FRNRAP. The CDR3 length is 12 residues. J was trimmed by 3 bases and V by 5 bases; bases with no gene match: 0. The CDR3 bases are TGTGCTAGTGGTCAGGGGGACACTGAAGCTTTCTTT. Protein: CASGQGDTEAFF. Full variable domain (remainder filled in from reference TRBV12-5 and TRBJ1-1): DARVTQTPRHKVTEMGQEVTMRCQPILGHNTVFWYRQTMMQGLELLAYFRNRAPLDDSGMPKDRFSAEMPDATLATLKIQPSEPRDSAVYFCASGQGDTEAFFGQGTRLTVV.

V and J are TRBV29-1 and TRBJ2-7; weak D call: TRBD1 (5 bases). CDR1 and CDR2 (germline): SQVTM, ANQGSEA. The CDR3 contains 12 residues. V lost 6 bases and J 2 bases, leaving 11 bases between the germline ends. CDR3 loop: CSVADTAYEQYF. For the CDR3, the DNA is TGCAGCGTCGCGGACACCGCCTACGAGCAGTACTTC.

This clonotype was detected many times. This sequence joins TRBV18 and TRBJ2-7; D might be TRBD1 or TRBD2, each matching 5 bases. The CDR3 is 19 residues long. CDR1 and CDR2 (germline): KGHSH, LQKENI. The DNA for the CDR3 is TGTGCCAGCTCACCAGGAGAAGGGGAAAGGGGAGAGTCTACGAGGGCGGCGGACGTC. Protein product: CASSPGEGERGESTRAADV.

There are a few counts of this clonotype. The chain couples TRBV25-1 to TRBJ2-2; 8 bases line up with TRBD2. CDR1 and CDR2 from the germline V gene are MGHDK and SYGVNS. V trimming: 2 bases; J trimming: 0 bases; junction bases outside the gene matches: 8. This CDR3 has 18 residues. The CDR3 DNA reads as TGTGCCAGCAGTGAAGTGTCGATAGCGGGGTCGAACACCGGGGAGCTGTTTTTT. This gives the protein CASSEVSIAGSNTGELFF.

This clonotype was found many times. The CDR3 reads CASSSVGGKEGYTF. The CDR3 DNA reads TGTGCCAGCAGTTCCGTCGGGGGGAAGGAGGGCTACACCTTC. The V and J genes are TRBV6-5 and TRBJ1-2; D perhaps matches TRBD1 (5 bases). Germline V gene sequence: CDR1 MNHEY, CDR2 SVGAGI. There are 14 residues in the CDR3. V dropped 4 bases and J dropped 8 bases, with 17 bases sitting between them.

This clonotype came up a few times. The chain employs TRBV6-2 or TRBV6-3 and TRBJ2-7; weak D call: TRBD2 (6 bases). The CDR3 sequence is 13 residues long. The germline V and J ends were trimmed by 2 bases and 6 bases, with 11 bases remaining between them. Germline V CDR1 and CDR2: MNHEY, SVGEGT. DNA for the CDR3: TGTGCCAGCAGTTACAGGCGGGAAGGCGAGCAGTACGTC. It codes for CASSYRREGEQYV.

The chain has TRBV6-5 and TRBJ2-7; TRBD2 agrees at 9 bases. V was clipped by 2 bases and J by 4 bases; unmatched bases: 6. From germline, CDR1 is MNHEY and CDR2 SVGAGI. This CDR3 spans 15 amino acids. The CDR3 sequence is CASSYASGRFYEQYF. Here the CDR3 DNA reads TGTGCCAGCAGTTACGCCAGCGGGAGGTTTTACGAGCAGTACTTC.